These 21 T cell receptor beta chains came from one sample sequenced in a study of cytomegalovirus exposure and HLA in healthy donors. This PCR relied on a set of 60 Vbeta primers and 13 Jbeta primers. Clones were sequenced by immunoSEQ multiplex PCR, and TCRdb holds only the in-frame ones, with some missing. The top ten clones hold 2% to 2.5% of a sample with 130,000 or so clones, over 70% of them seen once. Sequencing used PBMCs. The origin of the receptors is a woman between 40 and 55 years old in good health and CMV-seropositive.

The V gene is TRBV28, the J gene TRBJ1-2, with D uncertain. CDR3 length equals 15 residues. Germline CDR1 is MDHEN and CDR2 is SYDVKM. The ends were cut back, 2 bases at V and 4 bases at J, with 14 bases in the middle. CDR3 sequence reads: CASSLQSAGPYGYTF. For the CDR3, the DNA is TGTGCCAGCAGTTTACAGTCGGCAGGCCCCTATGGCTACACCTTC.

The chain joins TRBV5-4 to TRBJ1-1; TRBD1 matches at 8 bases. This CDR3 comprises 16 residues. The V segment lost 0 bases and the J segment 6 bases; nucleotides outside the gene matches: 10. Germline CDR1 is SGHNT and CDR2 is YYREEE (reference sequence). The CDR3 DNA follows: TGTGCCAGCAGCTTGGCAGGGGGCGGGATATCGGCTGAAGCTTTCTTT. Its translation: CASSLAGGGISAEAFF.

The chain carries TRBV2 and TRBJ2-1; TRBD1 matches 8 bases. This CDR3 comprises 13 residues. V shed 4 bases, J shed 6 bases, and the junction held 2 bases outside the gene matches. CDR1 SNHLY and CDR2 FYNNEI come from the germline V gene. The DNA of the CDR3 is TGTGCCAGCAGTGGACAGGGGATCAATGAGCAGTTCTTC. Its translation: CASSGQGINEQFF. Full variable domain (outside the CDR3, taken from reference TRBV2 and TRBJ2-1): EPEVTQTPSHQVTQMGQEVILRCVPISNHLYFYWYRQILGQKVEFLVSFYNNEISEKSEIFDDQFSVERPDGSNFTLKIRSTKLEDSAMYFCASSGQGINEQFFGPGTRLTVL.

This clone was seen just once. V and J are TRBV11-2 and TRBJ2-1, with D possibly matching TRBD2 (6 bases). The CDR3 has 15 amino acids. Trimming removed 3 bases from V and 4 bases from J, with 13 bases in between. Germline CDR1 SGHAT, CDR2 FQNNGV. CDR3 bases: TGTGCCAGCAGCTTCCCTAGCGAACCATACAATGAGCAGTTCTTC. Amino acids: CASSFPSEPYNEQFF.

This clone was observed once. The gene calls are TRBV27 and TRBJ2-5; possible D gene TRBD2, 6 bases. Trimming shortened V by 0 bases and J by 5 bases, and 19 bases separated the two germline ends. Germline V gives CDR1 MNHEY, CDR2 SMNVEV (reference sequence). The CDR3 covers 17 residues. The CDR3 sequence: CASSLSDLGGRQETQYF. DNA of the CDR3: TGTGCCAGCAGTTTATCGGATCTTGGGGGGAGGCAGGAGACCCAGTACTTC.

The chain uses TRBV2 and TRBJ1-1, with D tentatively TRBD1 (6 bases). The CDR3 length is 15 residues. V lost 7 bases and J 2 bases, leaving 17 bases between the germline ends. Germline assignment: CDR1 SNHLY and CDR2 FYNNEI. This CDR3 reads CASNRPGTLNTEAFF. The CDR3 DNA reads TGTGCCAGCAATCGTCCCGGGACACTCAACACTGAAGCTTTCTTT.

The genes are TRBV4-3 and TRBJ1-3; the D gene is possibly TRBD1 (6 bases). Trimming left V 1 base short and J 1 base short, with 11 bases between. The CDR3 totals 16 residues. Per germline, CDR1 LGHNA and CDR2 YSLEER. CDR3 nucleotide sequence: TGCGCCAGCAGCCAAGCGGCGCAGGGGTCTGGAAACACCATATATTTT. Translated, it gives CASSQAAQGSGNTIYF.

This clone occurred once. The gene calls are TRBV7-2 and TRBJ2-2, with a possible D match to TRBD2 (5 bases). V was shortened by 6 bases and J by 5 bases, with 13 bases between the two germline ends. The CDR3 consists of 14 residues. Per germline, CDR1 SGHTA and CDR2 FQGNSA. The CDR3 region has the DNA TGTGCCAGCAGAATTAGCGAGGGAACCGGGGAGCTGTTTTTT. It specifies CASRISEGTGELFF.

A few counts support this clone. Relative to the germline gene, one junction end is altered; a read error may explain this. The chain carries TRBV29-1 and TRBJ2-4, with D perhaps being TRBD1 or TRBD2 (5 bases each). The CDR3 spans 15 residues. Germline V gene sequence: CDR1 SQVTM, CDR2 ANQGSEA. The CDR3 DNA reads TGCAGCGTGGAAGACAGAGGGTTGGCCAAAAACATTCAGTACTTC. Translated, it gives CSVEDRGLAKNIQYF. The full variable domain, its missing parts supplied by reference TRBV29-1 and TRBJ2-4, is SAVISQKPSRDICQRGTSLTIQCQVDSQVTMMFWYRQQPGQSLTLIATANQGSEATYESGFVIDKFPISRPNLTFSTLTVSNMSPEDSSIYLCSVEDRGLAKNIQYFGAGTRLSVL.

This rearrangement joins TRBV19 to TRBJ1-1; 7 nucleotides agree with TRBD1. Germline lookup yields CDR1 LNHDA and CDR2 SQIVND (reference sequence). The CDR3 spans 14 residues. The V gene end was trimmed by 4 bases and the J gene end by 0 bases; junction bases not matched to a gene: 2. The CDR3 coding sequence is TGTGCCAGTAGTAACGACAGGGTGAACACTGAAGCTTTCTTT. Protein product: CASSNDRVNTEAFF.

The V and J genes are TRBV4-2 and TRBJ2-1; D unresolved. CDR1 LGHNA and CDR2 YNFKEQ come from the germline V gene. V was trimmed by 2 bases and J by 10 bases, leaving 6 bases between them. The CDR3 has 11 amino acids. The DNA for the CDR3 is TGTGCCAGCAGCCAATCCGGGGAGCAGTTCTTC. Its protein product is CASSQSGEQFF.

The chain employs TRBV28 and TRBJ2-7, with TRBD1 matching over 9 bases. Germline lookup yields CDR1 MDHEN and CDR2 SYDVKM. V lost 4 bases to trimming and J lost 4 bases; unmatched junction nucleotides: 8. The CDR3 is 15 residues long. The CDR3 here is CASSSPGTGTYEQYF. DNA for the CDR3: TGTGCCAGCAGTTCCCCCGGGACAGGGACTTACGAGCAGTACTTC.

The chain employs TRBV27 and TRBJ1-3; D call uncertain. Trimming removed 6 bases at V and 5 bases at J, with 8 bases between. Looked up from germline, CDR1 is MNHEY and CDR2 is SMNVEV (reference sequence). The CDR3 runs to 12 residues. CDR3 loop: CASRGGRNTIYF. In DNA, the CDR3 is TGTGCCAGCAGGGGAGGGAGAAACACCATATATTTT.

V and J are TRBV18 and TRBJ2-5, with D perhaps TRBD1 (5 bases). Germline loops: CDR1 KGHSH, CDR2 LQKENI. Trimming left V 6 bases short and J 5 bases short, with 7 bases between. The CDR3 contains 11 residues. The CDR3 nucleotides are TGTGCCAGCTCCTCAGGGGAGACCCAGTACTTC. It codes for CASSSGETQYF.

A single count supports this clone. The chain joins TRBV28 to TRBJ1-5, with D tentatively TRBD1 (6 bases). The germline V and J ends were trimmed by 11 bases and 1 base, with 24 bases remaining between them. Germline V gene lookup returns CDR1 MDHEN and CDR2 SYDVKM. The CDR3 has 17 residues. CDR3 protein: CAATTLGGEVSNQPQHF. The DNA of the CDR3 is TGTGCCGCGACCACTTTAGGGGGGGAGGTCAGCAATCAGCCCCAGCATTTT.

This clone was detected only once. The chain is built from TRBV27 and TRBJ1-2; 7 bases match TRBD1. Germline CDR1 and CDR2: MNHEY and SMNVEV (reference sequence). The CDR3 is 14 residues long. Losses at the gene ends were 3 bases for V and 8 bases for J; bases not matched to a gene: 9. The CDR3 is CASSFRQGSHGYTF. The CDR3 DNA follows: TGTGCCAGCAGTTTCAGACAGGGATCTCACGGCTACACCTTC.

The chain links TRBV5-4 to TRBJ1-1; 7 bases map to TRBD1. V was clipped by 0 bases and J by 4 bases; unmatched bases: 6. Germline CDR1 reads SGHNT; CDR2 reads YYREEE (reference sequence). This CDR3 has 15 residues. CDR3: CASSLEGAGSTEAFF. CDR3 nucleotide sequence: TGTGCCAGCAGCTTGGAGGGGGCAGGGAGCACTGAAGCTTTCTTT. Looking up the rest from reference TRBV5-4 and TRBJ1-1 gives the full variable domain: ETGVTQSPTHLIKTRGQQVTLRCSSQSGHNTVSWYQQALGQGPQFIFQYYREEENGRGNFPPRFSGLQFPNYSSELNVNALELDDSALYLCASSLEGAGSTEAFFGQGTRLTVV.

This sequence joins TRBV28 and TRBJ2-7; 7 nucleotides align to TRBD1. Germline V CDR1 and CDR2: MDHEN, SYDVKM. This CDR3 has 14 residues. The J segment lost 7 bases and the V segment lost 8 bases, leaving 14 bases of the junction unmatched. CDR3 amino acids: CASRESTGLREQYF. The CDR3 DNA follows: TGTGCCAGCCGGGAATCGACAGGGCTCAGGGAGCAGTACTTC.

The chain employs TRBV9 and TRBJ1-6, with TRBD1 matching 7 bases. The CDR3 consists of 15 residues. The junction had 9 bases not matched to a gene; V was cut back by 3 bases and J by 9 bases. The germline V gene encodes CDR1 SGDLS and CDR2 YYNGEE. CDR3 nucleotide sequence: TGTGCCAGCAGCGCCCAACAGGGGTCTAGTTCACCCCTCCACTTT. This codes for CASSAQQGSSSPLHF.

V and J are TRBV6-4 and TRBJ2-1; D is perhaps TRBD2 (5 bases). Trimming shortened V by 0 bases and J by 8 bases, and 14 bases separated the two germline ends. The germline CDR1 and CDR2 sequences are MRHNA and SNTAGT. This CDR3 region has 15 residues. The CDR3, as DNA: TGTGCCAGCAGTGACTCGAAGGGCGGACTCGATGAGCAGTTCTTC. Amino acids: CASSDSKGGLDEQFF.

The V gene is TRBV6-5, the J gene TRBJ2-2, with 9 bases identical to TRBD1. J lost 3 bases, V lost 0 bases, and 2 bases had no gene match. From germline, CDR1 is MNHEY and CDR2 SVGAGI. The CDR3 sequence is 16 residues long. CDR3 coding DNA: TGTGCCAGCAGTTACTCCGGGACAGGGCACACCGGGGAGCTGTTTTTT. Its translation is CASSYSGTGHTGELFF.